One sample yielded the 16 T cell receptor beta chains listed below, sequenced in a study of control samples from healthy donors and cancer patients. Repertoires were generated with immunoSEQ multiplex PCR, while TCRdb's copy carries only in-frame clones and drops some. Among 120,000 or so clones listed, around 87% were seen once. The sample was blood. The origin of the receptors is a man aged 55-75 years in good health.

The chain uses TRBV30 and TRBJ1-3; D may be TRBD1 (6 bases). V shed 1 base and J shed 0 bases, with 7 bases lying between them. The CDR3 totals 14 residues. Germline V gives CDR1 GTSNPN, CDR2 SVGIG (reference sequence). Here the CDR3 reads CAWSAGASGNTIYF. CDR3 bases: TGTGCCTGGAGTGCGGGGGCCTCTGGAAACACCATATATTTT.

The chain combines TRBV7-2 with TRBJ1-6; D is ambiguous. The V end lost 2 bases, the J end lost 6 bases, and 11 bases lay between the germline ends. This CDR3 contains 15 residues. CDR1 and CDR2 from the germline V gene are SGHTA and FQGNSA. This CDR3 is CASSLMATSNSPLHF. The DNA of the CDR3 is TGTGCCAGCAGCTTAATGGCCACCTCTAATTCACCCCTCCACTTT.

This CDR3 is CATSGGQGSYSGNTIYF. The CDR3 region has the DNA TGTGCCACCAGCGGCGGACAGGGCTCTTACTCTGGAAACACCATATATTTT. The chain recombines TRBV15 with TRBJ1-3; TRBD1 matches at 8 bases. The germline V gene encodes CDR1 LNHNV and CDR2 YYDKDF (reference sequence). V shed 5 bases, J shed 0 bases, and the junction held 9 bases outside the gene matches. The CDR3 length is 17 residues.

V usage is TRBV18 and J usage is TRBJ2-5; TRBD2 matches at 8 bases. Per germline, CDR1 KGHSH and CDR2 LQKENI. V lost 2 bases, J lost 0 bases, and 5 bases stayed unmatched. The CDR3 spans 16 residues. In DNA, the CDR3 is TGTGCCAGCTCACCAGCAGCGGGGGTAAACCAAGAGACCCAGTACTTC. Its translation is CASSPAAGVNQETQYF.

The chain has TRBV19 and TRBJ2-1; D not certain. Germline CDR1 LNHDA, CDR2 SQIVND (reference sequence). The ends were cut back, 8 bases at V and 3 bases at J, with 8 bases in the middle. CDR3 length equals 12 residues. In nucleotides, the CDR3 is TGTGCCAGTTACGAACACTACAATGAGCAGTTCTTC. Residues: CASYEHYNEQFF. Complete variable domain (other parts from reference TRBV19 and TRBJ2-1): DGGITQSPKYLFRKEGQNVTLSCEQNLNHDAMYWYRQDPGQGLRLIYYSQIVNDFQKGDIAEGYSVSREKKESFPLTVTSAQKNPTAFYLCASYEHYNEQFFGPGTRLTVL.

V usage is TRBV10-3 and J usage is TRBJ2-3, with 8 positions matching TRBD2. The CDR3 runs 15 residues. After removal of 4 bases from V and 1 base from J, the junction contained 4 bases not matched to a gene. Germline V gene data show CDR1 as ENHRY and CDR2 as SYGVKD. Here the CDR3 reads CAISGLAFGTDTQYF. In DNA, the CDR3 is TGTGCCATCAGTGGACTAGCGTTTGGCACAGATACGCAGTATTTT.

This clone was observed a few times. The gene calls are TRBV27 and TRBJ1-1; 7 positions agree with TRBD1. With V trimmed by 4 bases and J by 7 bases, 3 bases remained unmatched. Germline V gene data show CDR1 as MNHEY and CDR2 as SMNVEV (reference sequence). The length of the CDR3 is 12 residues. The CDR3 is CASSSRTGEAFF. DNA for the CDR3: TGTGCCAGCAGTTCCCGGACAGGTGAAGCTTTCTTT.

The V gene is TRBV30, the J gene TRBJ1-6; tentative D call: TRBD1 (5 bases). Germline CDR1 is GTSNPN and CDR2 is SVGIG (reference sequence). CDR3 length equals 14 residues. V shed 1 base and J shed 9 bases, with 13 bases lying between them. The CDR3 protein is CAWSDAGNGSPLHF. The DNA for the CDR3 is TGTGCCTGGAGTGATGCAGGGAACGGTTCACCCCTCCACTTT. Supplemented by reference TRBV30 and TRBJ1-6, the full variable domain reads SQTIHQWPATLVQPVGSPLSLECTVEGTSNPNLYWYRQAAGRGLQLLFYSVGIGQISSEVPQNLSASRPQDRQFILSSKKLLLSDSGFYLCAWSDAGNGSPLHFGNGTRLTVT.

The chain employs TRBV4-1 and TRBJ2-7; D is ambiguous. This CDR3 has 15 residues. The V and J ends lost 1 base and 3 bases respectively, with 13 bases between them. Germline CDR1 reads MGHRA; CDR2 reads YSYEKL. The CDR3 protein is CASSQVNVESYEQYF. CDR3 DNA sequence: TGCGCCAGCAGCCAAGTCAACGTCGAGAGCTACGAGCAGTACTTC.

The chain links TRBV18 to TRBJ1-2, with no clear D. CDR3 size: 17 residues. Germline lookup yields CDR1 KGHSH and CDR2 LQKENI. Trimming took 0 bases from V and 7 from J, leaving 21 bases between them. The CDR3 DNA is TGTGCCAGCTCACCACCGGTCGGTCCTTCTTCCAAGTCTGGCTACACCTTC. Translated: CASSPPVGPSSKSGYTF.

The CDR3 nucleotides are TGTGCCAGCAGTCCAACGGCGGCCCAGGTAGAGGATGGCTACACCTTC. Protein: CASSPTAAQVEDGYTF. This chain connects TRBV28 to TRBJ1-2; D is unclear. This CDR3 comprises 16 residues. CDR1 is MDHEN, CDR2 SYDVKM, per germline. Trimming shortened V by 5 bases and J by 6 bases, and 22 bases separated the two germline ends.

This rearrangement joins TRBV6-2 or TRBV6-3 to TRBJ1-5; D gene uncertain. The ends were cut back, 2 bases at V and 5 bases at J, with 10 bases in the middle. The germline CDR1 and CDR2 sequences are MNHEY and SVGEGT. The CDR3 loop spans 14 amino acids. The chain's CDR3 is CASSYRGYDQPQHF. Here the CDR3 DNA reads TGTGCCAGCAGTTACCGGGGTTACGATCAGCCCCAGCATTTT.

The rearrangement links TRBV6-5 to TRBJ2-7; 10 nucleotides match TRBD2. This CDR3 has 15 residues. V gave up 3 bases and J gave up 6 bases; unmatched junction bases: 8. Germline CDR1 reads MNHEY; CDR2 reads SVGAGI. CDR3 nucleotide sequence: TGTGCCAGCAGTTATCCGTCTAGCGGGGGAGCCGAGCAGTACTTC. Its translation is CASSYPSSGGAEQYF.

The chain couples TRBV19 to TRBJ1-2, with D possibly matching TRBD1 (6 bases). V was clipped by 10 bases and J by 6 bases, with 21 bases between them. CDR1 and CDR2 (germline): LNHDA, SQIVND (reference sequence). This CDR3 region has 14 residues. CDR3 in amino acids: CATSLSGGRNGYTF. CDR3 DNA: TGTGCCACTTCCCTGAGCGGGGGGCGGAATGGCTACACCTTC.

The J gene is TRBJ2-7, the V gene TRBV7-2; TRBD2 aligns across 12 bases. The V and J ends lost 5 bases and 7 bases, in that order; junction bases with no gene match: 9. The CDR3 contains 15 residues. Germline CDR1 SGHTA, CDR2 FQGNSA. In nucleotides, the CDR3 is TGTGCCAGCAGCCCTTGGACTAGCGGGGTTACGGAGCAGTACTTC. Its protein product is CASSPWTSGVTEQYF.

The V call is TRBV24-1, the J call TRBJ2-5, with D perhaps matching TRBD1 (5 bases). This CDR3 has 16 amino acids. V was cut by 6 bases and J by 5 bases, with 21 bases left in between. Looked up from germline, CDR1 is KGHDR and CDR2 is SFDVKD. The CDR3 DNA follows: TGTGCCACCAGTTTTGGGCGACTGTCTAAGGGGGAGACCCAGTACTTC. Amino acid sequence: CATSFGRLSKGETQYF.